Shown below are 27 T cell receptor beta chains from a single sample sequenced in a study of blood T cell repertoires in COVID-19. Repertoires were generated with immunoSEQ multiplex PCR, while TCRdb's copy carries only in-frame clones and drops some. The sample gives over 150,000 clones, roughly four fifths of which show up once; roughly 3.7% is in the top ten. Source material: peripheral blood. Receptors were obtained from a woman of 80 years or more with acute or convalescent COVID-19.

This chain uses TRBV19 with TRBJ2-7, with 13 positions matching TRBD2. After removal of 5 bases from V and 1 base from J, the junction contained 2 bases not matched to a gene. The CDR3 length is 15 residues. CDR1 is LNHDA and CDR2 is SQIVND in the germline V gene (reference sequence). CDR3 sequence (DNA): TGTGCCAGTAGTGGGACTAGCGGGACATCCTACGAGCAGTACTTC. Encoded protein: CASSGTSGTSYEQYF.

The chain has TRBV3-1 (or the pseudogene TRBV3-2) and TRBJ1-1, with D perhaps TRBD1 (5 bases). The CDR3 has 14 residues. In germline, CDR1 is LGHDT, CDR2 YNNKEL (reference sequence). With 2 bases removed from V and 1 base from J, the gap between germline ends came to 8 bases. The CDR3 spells CASSQPTANTEAFF. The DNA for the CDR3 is TGTGCCAGCAGCCAACCGACAGCGAACACTGAAGCTTTCTTT.

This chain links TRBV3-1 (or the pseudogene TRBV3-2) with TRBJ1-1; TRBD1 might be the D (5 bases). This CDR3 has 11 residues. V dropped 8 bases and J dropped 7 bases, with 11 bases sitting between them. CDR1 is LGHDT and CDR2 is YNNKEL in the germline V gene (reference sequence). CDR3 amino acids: CASSSGFEAFF. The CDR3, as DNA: TGTGCCAGCTCTTCAGGGTTTGAAGCTTTCTTT.

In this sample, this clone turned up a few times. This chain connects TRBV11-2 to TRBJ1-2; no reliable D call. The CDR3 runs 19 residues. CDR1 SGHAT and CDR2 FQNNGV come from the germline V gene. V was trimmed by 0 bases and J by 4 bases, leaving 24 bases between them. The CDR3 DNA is TGTGCCAGCAGCTTAGATCGTTGGGTTCAGCTCGGGAGGTCCTATGGCTACACCTTC. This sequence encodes CASSLDRWVQLGRSYGYTF.

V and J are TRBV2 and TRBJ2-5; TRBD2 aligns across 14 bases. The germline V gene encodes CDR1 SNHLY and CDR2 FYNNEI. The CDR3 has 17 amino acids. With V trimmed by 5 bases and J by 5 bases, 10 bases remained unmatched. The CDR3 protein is CASSSGLAGVVSETQYF. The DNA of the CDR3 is TGTGCCAGCAGTTCGGGACTAGCGGGAGTAGTATCGGAGACCCAGTACTTC.

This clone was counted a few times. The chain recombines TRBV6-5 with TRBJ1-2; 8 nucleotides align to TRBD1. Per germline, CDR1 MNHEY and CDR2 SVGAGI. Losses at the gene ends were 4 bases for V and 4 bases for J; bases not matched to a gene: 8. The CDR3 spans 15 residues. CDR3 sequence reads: CASSSRTGIFYGYTF. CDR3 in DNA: TGTGCCAGCAGTTCGCGGACAGGGATATTCTATGGCTACACCTTC.

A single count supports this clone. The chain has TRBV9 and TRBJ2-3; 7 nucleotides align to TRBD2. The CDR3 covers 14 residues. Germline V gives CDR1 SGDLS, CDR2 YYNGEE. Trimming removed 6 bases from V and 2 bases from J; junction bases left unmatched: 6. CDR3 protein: CASTSGGHTDTQYF. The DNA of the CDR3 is TGTGCCAGCACTAGCGGAGGCCACACAGATACGCAGTATTTT.

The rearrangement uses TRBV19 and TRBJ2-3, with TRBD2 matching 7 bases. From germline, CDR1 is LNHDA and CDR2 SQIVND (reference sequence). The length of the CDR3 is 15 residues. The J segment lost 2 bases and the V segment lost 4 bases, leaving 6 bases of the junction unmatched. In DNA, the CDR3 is TGTGCCAGTAGTACCAGCGGGACCATCACAGATACGCAGTATTTT. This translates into CASSTSGTITDTQYF.

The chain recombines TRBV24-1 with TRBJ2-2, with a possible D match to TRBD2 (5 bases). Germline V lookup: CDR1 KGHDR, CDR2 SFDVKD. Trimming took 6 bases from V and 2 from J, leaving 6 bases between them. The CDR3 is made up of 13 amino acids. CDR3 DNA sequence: TGTGCCACCAGTCGGGATAACACCGGGGAGCTGTTTTTT. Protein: CATSRDNTGELFF.

CDR3 sequence reads: CASTKRPGRNEKLFF. The CDR3 DNA is TGTGCCAGCACCAAAAGGCCAGGGCGTAATGAAAAACTGTTTTTT. This chain joins TRBV6-5 and TRBJ1-4, with a possible D match to TRBD1 (5 bases). The CDR3 is 15 amino acids. V lost 7 bases and J 4 bases, leaving 16 bases between the germline ends. Germline CDR1 reads MNHEY; CDR2 reads SVGAGI.

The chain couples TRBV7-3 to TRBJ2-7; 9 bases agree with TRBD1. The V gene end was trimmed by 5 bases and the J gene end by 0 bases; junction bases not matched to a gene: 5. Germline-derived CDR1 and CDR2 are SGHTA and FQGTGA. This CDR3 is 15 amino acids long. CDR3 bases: TGTGCCAGCAGCCCGACAGGGGGGAGCTCCTACGAGCAGTACTTC. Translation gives CASSPTGGSSYEQYF.

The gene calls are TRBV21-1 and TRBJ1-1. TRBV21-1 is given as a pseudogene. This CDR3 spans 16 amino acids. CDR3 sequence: CASSKGPGFMNTEAFF. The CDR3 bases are TGTGCCAGCAGCAAAGGCCCGGGATTCATGAACACTGAAGCTTTCTTT.

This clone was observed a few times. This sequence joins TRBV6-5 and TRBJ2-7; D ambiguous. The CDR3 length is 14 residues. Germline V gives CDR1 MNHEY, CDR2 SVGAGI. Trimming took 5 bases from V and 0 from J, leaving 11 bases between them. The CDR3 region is CASSPQVLSYEQYF. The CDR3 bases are TGTGCCAGCAGTCCCCAGGTTCTCTCCTACGAGCAGTACTTC.

The CDR3 loop reads CASSFDSLNQPQHF. In nucleotides, the CDR3 is TGTGCCAGCAGCTTTGACAGCCTCAATCAGCCCCAGCATTTT. This chain links TRBV5-5 with TRBJ1-5; the D gene is possibly TRBD1 (5 bases). Trimming removed 2 bases at V and 3 bases at J, with 9 bases between. The CDR3 covers 14 residues. Germline V gene data show CDR1 as SGHKS and CDR2 as YYEKEE (reference sequence). The complete variable domain, with remaining parts taken from reference TRBV5-5 and TRBJ1-5, reads DAGVTQSPTHLIKTRGQQVTLRCSPISGHKSVSWYQQVLGQGPQFIFQYYEKEERGRGNFPDRFSARQFPNYSSELNVNALLLGDSALYLCASSFDSLNQPQHFGDGTRLSIL.

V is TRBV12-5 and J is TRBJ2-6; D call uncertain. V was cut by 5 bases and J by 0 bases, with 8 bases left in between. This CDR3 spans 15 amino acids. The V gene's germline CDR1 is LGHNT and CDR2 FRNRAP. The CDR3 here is CASGQATSGANVLTF. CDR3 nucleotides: TGTGCTAGTGGTCAGGCGACCTCTGGGGCCAACGTCCTGACTTTC.

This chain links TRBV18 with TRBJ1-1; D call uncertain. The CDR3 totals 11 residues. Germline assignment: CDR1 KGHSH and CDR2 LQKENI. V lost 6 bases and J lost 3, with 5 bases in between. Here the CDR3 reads CASSLDTEAFF. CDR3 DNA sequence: TGTGCCAGCTCCCTTGACACTGAAGCTTTCTTT.

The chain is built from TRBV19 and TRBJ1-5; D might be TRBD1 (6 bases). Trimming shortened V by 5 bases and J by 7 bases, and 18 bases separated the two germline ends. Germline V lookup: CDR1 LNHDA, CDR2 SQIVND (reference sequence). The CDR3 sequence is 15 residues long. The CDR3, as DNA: TGTGCCAGTAGTGCCCTTTTGGGGGCCGGGCAGCCCCAGCATTTT. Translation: CASSALLGAGQPQHF. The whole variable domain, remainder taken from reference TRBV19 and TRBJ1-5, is DGGITQSPKYLFRKEGQNVTLSCEQNLNHDAMYWYRQDPGQGLRLIYYSQIVNDFQKGDIAEGYSVSREKKESFPLTVTSAQKNPTAFYLCASSALLGAGQPQHFGDGTRLSIL.

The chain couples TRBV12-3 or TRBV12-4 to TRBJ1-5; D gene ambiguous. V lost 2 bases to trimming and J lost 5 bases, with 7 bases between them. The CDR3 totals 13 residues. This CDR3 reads CASSLFSDQPQHF. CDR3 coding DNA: TGTGCCAGCAGTTTATTCAGCGATCAGCCCCAGCATTTT.

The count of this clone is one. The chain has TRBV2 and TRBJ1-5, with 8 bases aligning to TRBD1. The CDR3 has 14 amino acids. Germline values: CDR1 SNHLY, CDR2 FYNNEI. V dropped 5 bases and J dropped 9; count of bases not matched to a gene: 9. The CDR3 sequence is CASSLQGEGRPQHF. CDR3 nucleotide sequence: TGTGCCAGCAGTTTACAGGGGGAAGGTAGGCCCCAGCATTTT.

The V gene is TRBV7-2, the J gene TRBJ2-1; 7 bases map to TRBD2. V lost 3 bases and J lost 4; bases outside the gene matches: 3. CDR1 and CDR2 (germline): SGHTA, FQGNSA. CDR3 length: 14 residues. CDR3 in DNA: TGTGCCAGCAGCTTTCGGGGGGAGTACAATGAGCAGTTCTTC. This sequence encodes CASSFRGEYNEQFF. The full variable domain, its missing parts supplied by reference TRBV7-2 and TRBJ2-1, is GAGVSQSPSNKVTEKGKDVELRCDPISGHTALYWYRQSLGQGLEFLIYFQGNSAPDKSGLPSDRFSAERTGGSVSTLTIQRTQQEDSAVYLCASSFRGEYNEQFFGPGTRLTVL.

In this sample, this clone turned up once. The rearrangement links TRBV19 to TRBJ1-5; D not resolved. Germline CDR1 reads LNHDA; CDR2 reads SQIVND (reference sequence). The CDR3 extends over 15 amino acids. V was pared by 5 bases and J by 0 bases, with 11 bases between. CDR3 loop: CASSGYEDSNQPQHF. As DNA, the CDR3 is TGTGCCAGTAGTGGCTATGAGGATAGCAATCAGCCCCAGCATTTT.

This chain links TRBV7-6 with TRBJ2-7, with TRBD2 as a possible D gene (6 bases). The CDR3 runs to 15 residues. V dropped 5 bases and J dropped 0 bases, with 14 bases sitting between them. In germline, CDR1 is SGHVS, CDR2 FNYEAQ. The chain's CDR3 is CASSPRGTDSYEQYF. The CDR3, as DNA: TGTGCCAGCAGCCCCCGGGGGACGGACTCCTACGAGCAGTACTTC. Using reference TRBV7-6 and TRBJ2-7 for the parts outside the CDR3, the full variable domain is GAGVSQSPRYKVTKRGQDVALRCDPISGHVSLYWYRQALGQGPEFLTYFNYEAQQDKSGLPNDRFSAERPEGSISTLTIQRTEQRDSAMYRCASSPRGTDSYEQYFGPGTRLTVT.

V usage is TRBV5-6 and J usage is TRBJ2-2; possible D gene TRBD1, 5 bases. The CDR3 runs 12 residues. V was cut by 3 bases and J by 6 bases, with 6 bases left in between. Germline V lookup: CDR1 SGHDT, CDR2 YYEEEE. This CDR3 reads CASSYRSGELFF. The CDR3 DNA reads TGTGCCAGCAGCTACAGGTCCGGGGAGCTGTTTTTT.

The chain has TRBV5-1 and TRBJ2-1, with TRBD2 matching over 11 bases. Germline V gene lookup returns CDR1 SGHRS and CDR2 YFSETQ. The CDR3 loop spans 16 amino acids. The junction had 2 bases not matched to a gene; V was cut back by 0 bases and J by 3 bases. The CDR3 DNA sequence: TGCGCCAGCAGCTTGGGGGGGACTAGCGGCTACAATGAGCAGTTCTTC. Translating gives CASSLGGTSGYNEQFF. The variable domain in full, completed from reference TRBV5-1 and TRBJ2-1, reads KAGVTQTPRYLIKTRGQQVTLSCSPISGHRSVSWYQQTPGQGLQFLFEYFSETQRNKGNFPGRFSGRQFSNSRSEMNVSTLELGDSALYLCASSLGGTSGYNEQFFGPGTRLTVL.

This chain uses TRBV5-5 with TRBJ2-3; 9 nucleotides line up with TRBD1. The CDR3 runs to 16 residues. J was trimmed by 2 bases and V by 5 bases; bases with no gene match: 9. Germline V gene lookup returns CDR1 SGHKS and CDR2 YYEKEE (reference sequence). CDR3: CASRQTTGGITDTQYF. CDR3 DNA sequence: TGTGCCAGCAGACAAACAACAGGGGGCATCACAGATACGCAGTATTTT.

The CDR3 DNA sequence: TGTGCCAGCAGTTTACGGAGGGATGATCAGCCCCAGCATTTT. It encodes CASSLRRDDQPQHF. The chain carries TRBV6-5 and TRBJ1-5; D gene uncertain. The CDR3 covers 14 residues. CDR1 and CDR2 (germline): MNHEY, SVGAGI. V lost 4 bases and J 5 bases, leaving 12 bases between the germline ends.

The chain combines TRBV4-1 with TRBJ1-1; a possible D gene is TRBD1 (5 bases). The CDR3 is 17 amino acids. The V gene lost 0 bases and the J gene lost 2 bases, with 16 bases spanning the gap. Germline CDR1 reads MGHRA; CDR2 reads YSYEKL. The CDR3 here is CASSQDVWGVSNTEAFF. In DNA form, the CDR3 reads TGCGCCAGCAGCCAAGATGTTTGGGGGGTCTCCAACACTGAAGCTTTCTTT.